One sample yielded the 28 T cell receptor beta chains listed below, sequenced in a study of breast tumors, draining lymph nodes, adjacent tissues. Breast cancer patients provided tissue from their axillary draining lymph nodes. Each CDR3 protein gets one entry after TCRdb re-called the multiplex PCR reads with MiXCR. The data show about 100,000 distinct CDR3 sequences, less than 25% seen once. Sequenced sample: axillary lymph node tissue. All receptors come from a female donor with breast cancer. Some clones in this sample may be carry-over from other donors' samples.

The table lists this clonotype with a few counts. The V call is TRBV30, the J call TRBJ1-6; a possible D gene is TRBD1 (5 bases). Germline CDR1 GTSNPN, CDR2 SVGIG (reference sequence). The CDR3 covers 16 residues. Trimming cost V 0 bases and J 8 bases, with 17 bases left between them. CDR3 coding DNA: TGTGCCTGGAGTGTACGACCAAGGACACAAGATTCACCCCTCCACTTT. Encoded protein: CAWSVRPRTQDSPLHF.

This clonotype was seen many times. The chain uses TRBV6-2 or TRBV6-3 and TRBJ2-7, with D unclear. The CDR3 runs 13 residues. Germline V gene data show CDR1 as MNHEY and CDR2 as SVGEGT. Trimming removed 7 bases at V and 1 base at J, with 11 bases between. The CDR3 region is CASTTPGSYEQYF. The CDR3 DNA is TGTGCCAGCACAACGCCAGGTTCCTACGAGCAGTACTTC.

The chain uses TRBV15 and TRBJ2-4, with 7 bases fitting TRBD2. V shed 0 bases, J shed 11 bases, and the junction held 10 bases outside the gene matches. The V gene's germline CDR1 is LNHNV and CDR2 YYDKDF (reference sequence). This CDR3 spans 15 amino acids. CDR3 nucleotide sequence: TGTGCCACCAGCAGAGATCTTGCGGGACTATCGGTTCAGTACTTC. It yields the protein CATSRDLAGLSVQYF.

This clonotype was seen repeatedly, ten times or more. The chain has TRBV6-6 and TRBJ1-2; no reliable D call. CDR1 and CDR2 (germline): MNHNY, SVGAGI (reference sequence). The CDR3 consists of 13 residues. The V gene lost 8 bases and the J gene lost 7 bases, with 17 bases spanning the gap. CDR3 loop: CASSVSSTSGYTF. CDR3 in DNA: TGTGCCAGCTCTGTTTCCAGTACGAGTGGCTACACCTTC.

This clonotype occurred many times. This rearrangement joins TRBV20-1 to TRBJ2-1; TRBD2 matches at 11 bases. Trimming took 0 bases from V and 9 from J; bases not matched to a gene: 7. The CDR3 is made up of 15 amino acids. From germline, CDR1 is DFQATT and CDR2 SNEGSKA (reference sequence). The CDR3 protein is CSARDSGRALGEQFF. The CDR3 DNA reads as TGCAGTGCTAGAGATAGCGGGAGGGCCTTGGGTGAGCAGTTCTTC.

This clonotype was detected many times. The chain combines TRBV7-8 with TRBJ2-7; weak D call: TRBD1 (5 bases). The CDR3 consists of 14 residues. Germline CDR1 is SGHVS and CDR2 is FQNEAQ. Trimming took 1 base from V and 4 from J, leaving 11 bases between them. CDR3 DNA sequence: TGTGCCAGCAGCTTAGGGTGGACAACATACGAGCAGTACTTC. It codes for CASSLGWTTYEQYF.

This clonotype occurred many times. This chain uses TRBV7-3 with TRBJ2-1, with 9 nucleotides matching TRBD2. This CDR3 has 17 residues. Germline V gene lookup returns CDR1 SGHTA and CDR2 FQGTGA. Trimming removed 5 bases from V and 4 bases from J; junction bases left unmatched: 12. This chain's CDR3 is CASSPHGGGARYNEQFF. The CDR3 nucleotides are TGTGCCAGCAGCCCGCACGGCGGGGGGGCTCGATACAATGAGCAGTTCTTC. Full variable domain (outside the CDR3, taken from reference TRBV7-3 and TRBJ2-1): GAGVSQTPSNKVTEKGKYVELRCDPISGHTALYWYRQSLGQGPEFLIYFQGTGAADDSGLPNDRFFAVRPEGSVSTLKIQRTERGDSAVYLCASSPHGGGARYNEQFFGPGTRLTVL.

About this clonotype: A read error may explain this, as a much larger clone is one base away. The chain recombines TRBV14 with TRBJ1-3; no clear D gene. The CDR3 consists of 13 residues. The germline V and J ends were trimmed by 2 bases and 4 bases, with 6 bases remaining between them. Germline V gene lookup returns CDR1 SGHDN and CDR2 FVKESK. CDR3 residues: CASSQRQGNTIYF. The CDR3 region has the DNA TGTGCCAGCAGCCAACGGCAGGGAAACACCATATATTTT.

This clonotype came up many times. The CDR3 coding sequence is TGTGCCAGTAGAAGACAGGGGGACTACGAGCAGTACTTC. Translation gives CASRRQGDYEQYF. The chain joins TRBV19 to TRBJ2-7; 9 nucleotides line up with TRBD1. The CDR3 covers 13 residues. Germline V lookup: CDR1 LNHDA, CDR2 SQIVND (reference sequence). Unmatched junction bases numbered 3, after V lost 6 bases and J lost 3 bases.

This clonotype was seen at least ten times. The V gene is TRBV27, the J gene TRBJ2-7; 14 bases are a match to TRBD2. Germline V gene sequence: CDR1 MNHEY, CDR2 SMNVEV (reference sequence). The CDR3 length is 16 residues. Germline trimming cut 5 bases from V and 8 bases from J; bases unmatched to any gene: 11. CDR3 loop: CASSPQFGTSGGKQYF. In DNA, the CDR3 is TGTGCCAGCAGTCCTCAATTCGGGACTAGCGGGGGAAAGCAGTACTTC.

Many counts were recorded for this clonotype. The chain has TRBV9 and TRBJ1-6, with unresolved D. Trimming pared 3 bases from V and 6 bases from J, leaving 10 bases between. The CDR3 contains 14 residues. Germline values: CDR1 SGDLS, CDR2 YYNGEE. DNA for the CDR3: TGTGCCAGCAGCGCTGGACGTAGTAATTCACCCCTCCACTTT. Protein product: CASSAGRSNSPLHF.

This clonotype was seen at least ten times. The chain has TRBV7-6 and TRBJ2-7; TRBD1 or TRBD2 may be the D gene (5 bases each). The V gene lost 4 bases and the J gene lost 4 bases, with 20 bases spanning the gap. The CDR3 covers 16 residues. Germline values: CDR1 SGHVS, CDR2 FNYEAQ. The CDR3 protein is CASSSDPGTTPYEQYF. In DNA, the CDR3 is TGTGCCAGCAGCTCTGACCCGGGGACCACCCCTTACGAGCAGTACTTC.

This clonotype was seen at least ten times. V gene TRBV4-2 combines with J gene TRBJ1-2; D unclear. The CDR3 is made up of 14 amino acids. Between the trimmed V and J ends, which lost 1 base and 2 bases, there was a span of 8 bases. Looked up from germline, CDR1 is LGHNA and CDR2 is YNFKEQ. The CDR3, as DNA: TGTGCCAGCAGCCAAGTAATACGGAACTATGGCTACACCTTC. It is translated as CASSQVIRNYGYTF.

This clonotype rates as medium-sized. V gene TRBV2 combines with J gene TRBJ1-6; tentatively, D is TRBD1 (6 bases). Trimming removed 4 bases from V and 7 bases from J, with 11 bases in between. CDR3 size: 14 residues. The germline V gene encodes CDR1 SNHLY and CDR2 FYNNEI. The CDR3 DNA reads as TGTGCCAGCAGTGCTACAGGGCGGAATTCACCCCTCCACTTT. Translation gives CASSATGRNSPLHF.

About this clonotype: A much more abundant neighbour one base away suggests this may be a read error. The V call is TRBV2, the J call TRBJ1-2; TRBD1 aligns across 7 bases. CDR3 length: 14 residues. Germline lookup yields CDR1 SNHLY and CDR2 FYNNEI. CDR3 loop: CASGPDRTNYGYAF. CDR3 DNA: TGTGCCAGCGGACCGGACAGGACTAACTATGGCTACGCCTTC.

This clonotype occurred many times. The gene calls are TRBV10-3 and TRBJ2-7; D uncertain. Germline V CDR1 and CDR2: ENHRY, SYGVKD. Deletions cut 8 bases from V and 3 bases from J, with 20 bases between. This CDR3 region has 15 residues. The CDR3 DNA sequence: TGTGCCATCCGACGAGACATCACACTTAGCTACGAGCAGTACTTC. Translated: CAIRRDITLSYEQYF.

To note about this clonotype: Just one base apart from a much larger clone, this may be a read error. The chain links TRBV30 to TRBJ2-7; D is unresolved. V was trimmed by 3 bases and J by 5 bases, leaving 11 bases between them. From germline, CDR1 is GTSNPN and CDR2 SVGIG (reference sequence). This CDR3 comprises 12 residues. The CDR3 DNA sequence: TGTGCCTGGAGGGTAAGGACCCACGAGCAGTACTTC. Its translation: CAWRVRTHEQYF. The variable domain in full, completed from reference TRBV30 and TRBJ2-7, reads SQTIHQWPATLVQPVGSPLSLECTVEGTSNPNLYWYRQAAGRGLQLLFYSVGIGQISSEVPQNLSASRPQDRQFILSSKKLLLSDSGFYLCAWRVRTHEQYFGPGTRLTVT.

This clonotype was recorded many times. The chain carries TRBV19 and TRBJ2-1; 7 bases line up with TRBD2. This CDR3 contains 16 residues. V shed 3 bases and J 4 bases; nucleotides not matched to a gene: 9. Germline V CDR1 and CDR2: LNHDA, SQIVND (reference sequence). The CDR3 reads CASSILLAMGYNEQFF. DNA of the CDR3: TGTGCCAGTAGTATCTTACTAGCGATGGGATACAATGAGCAGTTCTTC.

This clonotype was recorded a few times. The gene calls are TRBV3-1 and TRBJ1-4; TRBD1 might be the D (6 bases). Germline V CDR1 and CDR2: LGHDT, YNNKEL (reference sequence). V lost 4 bases and J lost 9, with 12 bases in between. This CDR3 spans 13 amino acids. The CDR3 is CASSPIQGQKLFF. The CDR3 DNA reads TGTGCCAGCAGCCCGATACAGGGTCAAAAACTGTTTTTT.

This clonotype appeared once. This may come from a read error, since a much larger clone is one base off. The chain recombines TRBV12-3 or TRBV12-4 with TRBJ2-4; 8 bases match TRBD2. CDR3 length: 15 residues. V shed 6 bases and J 7 bases; nucleotides not matched to a gene: 11. The CDR3 is CASSPGGDPPNIQYF. CDR3 sequence (DNA): TGTGCCAGCAGCCCGGGAGGGGACCCCCCCAACATTCAGTACTTC.

In this sample, this clonotype turned up many times. V usage is TRBV5-1 and J usage is TRBJ2-1; TRBD1 aligns across 10 bases. The germline gives CDR1 SGHRS, CDR2 YFSETQ. The CDR3 has 17 amino acids. V gave up 4 bases and J gave up 8 bases; unmatched junction bases: 15. For the CDR3, the DNA is TGCGCCAGCAGCGCCAGAACCCCGGGACAGGGGCCTTATGAGCAGTTCTTC. This sequence encodes CASSARTPGQGPYEQFF. Complete variable domain (other parts from reference TRBV5-1 and TRBJ2-1): KAGVTQTPRYLIKTRGQQVTLSCSPISGHRSVSWYQQTPGQGLQFLFEYFSETQRNKGNFPGRFSGRQFSNSRSEMNVSTLELGDSALYLCASSARTPGQGPYEQFFGPGTRLTVL.

This clonotype was counted ten times or more. This chain links TRBV11-2 with TRBJ2-2, with D tentatively TRBD2 (5 bases). Trimming took off 4 bases at V and 9 bases at J, with 21 bases between the two ends. The germline V gene has CDR1 SGHAT and CDR2 FQNNGV. This CDR3 comprises 16 residues. The DNA of the CDR3 is TGTGCCAGCAGCTCCCCCTTGGACGGGGATGGCCGGGAGCTGTTTTTT. The encoded protein is CASSSPLDGDGRELFF.

The sample holds many counts of this clonotype. CDR3 region: CASSLNTGELFF. The CDR3 DNA follows: TGTGCCAGCAGCCTTAACACCGGGGAGCTGTTTTTT. This chain uses TRBV12-3 or TRBV12-4 with TRBJ2-2; D not certain. V was clipped by 6 bases and J by 2 bases, with 4 bases between them. The CDR3 loop spans 12 amino acids.

As to this clonotype: A read error may be the cause here, since a much bigger clone is one base away. V gene TRBV5-6 combines with J gene TRBJ2-1; D is ambiguous. CDR1 and CDR2 from the germline V gene are SGHDT and YYEEEE. With 3 bases removed from V and 2 bases from J, the gap between germline ends came to 18 bases. The CDR3 length is 17 residues. CDR3 nucleotides: TGTGCCAGCAGCTCCACCCTAGGGTCCCCTACCTACAATGAGCAGTTCTTC. Its protein is CASSSTLGSPTYNEQFF.

This clonotype was recorded at least ten times. The chain uses TRBV28 and TRBJ2-7; D is tentatively TRBD1 or TRBD2 (6 bases each). This CDR3 region has 14 residues. V was shortened by 5 bases and J by 3 bases, with 14 bases between the two germline ends. From germline, CDR1 is MDHEN and CDR2 SYDVKM. The CDR3 nucleotides are TGTGCCAGCAGTCCCCCCGGGGGCGGCTACGAGCAGTACTTC. Amino acids: CASSPPGGGYEQYF.

The rearrangement joins TRBV5-1 to TRBJ2-2; 7 nucleotides align to TRBD1. The CDR3 extends over 16 amino acids. Germline V gene data show CDR1 as SGHRS and CDR2 as YFSETQ. The V gene end was trimmed by 4 bases and the J gene end by 7 bases; junction bases not matched to a gene: 13. The CDR3: CASSREKVGTDGELFF. In DNA, the CDR3 is TGCGCCAGCAGCCGCGAAAAAGTCGGGACAGACGGGGAGCTGTTTTTT.

The chain combines TRBV6-5 with TRBJ2-4; D is perhaps TRBD1 or TRBD2 (5 bases each). The V end was cut by 5 bases, the J end by 0 bases, with 17 bases between. Germline CDR1 and CDR2: MNHEY and SVGAGI. This CDR3 spans 17 amino acids. CDR3 amino acids: CASSRDRPWIAKNIQYF. CDR3 nucleotides: TGTGCCAGCAGTCGGGACCGACCATGGATAGCCAAAAACATTCAGTACTTC.

This clonotype was seen repeatedly, ten times or more. The J gene is TRBJ2-5, the V gene TRBV20-1, with D possibly TRBD2 on 7 matching bases. Germline CDR1 reads DFQATT; CDR2 reads SNEGSKA (reference sequence). CDR3 size: 17 residues. The ends were cut back, 3 bases at V and 2 bases at J, with 22 bases in the middle. This CDR3 is CSARRGFGGRWQETQYF. CDR3 DNA: TGCAGTGCTAGGAGGGGTTTCGGGGGGCGCTGGCAAGAGACCCAGTACTTC.